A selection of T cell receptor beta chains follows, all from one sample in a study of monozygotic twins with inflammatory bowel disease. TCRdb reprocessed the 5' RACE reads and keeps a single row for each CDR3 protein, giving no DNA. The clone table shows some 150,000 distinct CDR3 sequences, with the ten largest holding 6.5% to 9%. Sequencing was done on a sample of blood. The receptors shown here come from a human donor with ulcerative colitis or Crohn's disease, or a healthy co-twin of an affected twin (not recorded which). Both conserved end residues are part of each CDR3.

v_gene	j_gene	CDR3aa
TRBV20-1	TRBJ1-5	CSAREMQGQPQHF
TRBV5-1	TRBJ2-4	CASSSAGGANIQYF
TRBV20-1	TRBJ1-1	CSASGQGGGLNTEAFF
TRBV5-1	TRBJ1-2	CASSPRGGEDYGYTF
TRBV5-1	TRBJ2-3	CASSSRAGGPTDTQYF
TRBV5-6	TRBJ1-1	CASSFGVGATTEAFF
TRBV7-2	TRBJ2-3	CASSRDARADTQYF
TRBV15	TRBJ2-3	CATSRDQGDTQYF
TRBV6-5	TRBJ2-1	CASSRPGLAGGFSIYNEQFF
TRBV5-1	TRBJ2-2	CASSFGGTDTRELFF
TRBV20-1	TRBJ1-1	CSARDPGNTEAFF
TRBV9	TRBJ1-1	CASSVDSNTEAFF
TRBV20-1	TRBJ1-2	CSARGKWTDLYGYTF
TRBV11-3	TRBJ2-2	CASSPRTGETGELFF
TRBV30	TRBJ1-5	CAYDRGGVQPQHF
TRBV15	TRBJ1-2	CATSRGQGYGYTF
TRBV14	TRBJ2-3	CASSLQTSYTSTDTQYF
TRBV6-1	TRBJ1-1	CASSVGRVNTEAFF
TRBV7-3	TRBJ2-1	CASSLIPHRVPYNEQFF
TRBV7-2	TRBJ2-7	CASSLGPRGGTYEQYF
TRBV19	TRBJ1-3	CASSAYRTASGNTIYF
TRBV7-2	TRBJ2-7	CASTPVGGEYKQYF
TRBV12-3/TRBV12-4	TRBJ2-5	CASSLGQGDKETQYF
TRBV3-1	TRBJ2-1	CASSQPGTSHNEQFF
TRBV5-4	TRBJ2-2	CASSFGQGNTGELFF
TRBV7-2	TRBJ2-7	CASSPQAGTYEQYF
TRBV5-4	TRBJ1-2	CASSRTGDYGYTF
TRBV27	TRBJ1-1	CATPRGALEAEAFF
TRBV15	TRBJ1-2	CATSREQGGLPGYTF
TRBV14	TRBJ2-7	CASSNAGTLLHEQYF
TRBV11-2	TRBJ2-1	CASSTWSDEQFF